Sequencing of this T cell receptor beta chain was carried out in a study of blood T cell repertoires in COVID-19 (dated by TCRdb to about 2020). Background for the entire study: The collaborator samples originated in the United States, Italy and Spain and spanned the acute and convalescent phases of COVID-19. Deeply sampled blood TCRbeta repertoires from subjects exposed to, actively infected with, or recovered from COVID-19 were included in the dataset. Samples were obtained from the ongoing ImmuneRACE study (first 160 participants) and from 1,000 to 1,500 subjects provided by 6 global collaborators. A freely available public database, intended as a resource for researchers studying the immune response to SARS-CoV-2, is where the repertoires were released. Where available, HLA class I and class II types were obtained from metadata supplied by the sample provider rather than from assay-based typing. The sample metadata nearly always contained a de-identified subject ID, COVID-19 status, age in years and sex. The material from the prospective study consisted of cDNA or gDNA derived from T cells, B-cell-depleted T cells, or PBMCs. Results the study describes overall, beyond this receptor: Clinical and demographic metadata were provided uncurated, with the amount varying by source and participant.

Whole blood was collected in K2EDTA tubes by collaborating institutions according to the institutions' own protocols. Collaborator samples were shipped for TCRbeta analysis as frozen whole blood, isolated PBMCs, or DNA extracted from either sample type. Compared with germline, V lacks 5 bases and J lacks 2 bases; bases without a gene match: 2. From the cysteine through the phenylalanine, the CDR3 covers 14 amino acids. Just the 42-base CDR3 DNA is kept, in frame starting at base 1. Per the germline V gene, MNHEY is the CDR1 and SVGAGI is the CDR2. Notes on this clone: Its antigen is currently not known. No base quality information exists; no much larger clone differs at one position.

The immunoSEQ Assay, a bias-controlled multiplex PCR, was used to amplify TCRbeta CDR3 regions from genomic DNA. Per the original workflow: Within the assay, amplification of reference gene primers was used to estimate how many nucleated cells each sample contained. To quantify the absolute abundance of each unique TCRbeta CDR3 rearrangement, sequence reads were collapsed and filtered. For each sample, productive Simpson clonality was calculated by taking the square root of Simpson's diversity index across productive rearrangements. Entries here come from immuneACCESS through TCRdb and include only in-frame sequences with V and J called. Some clones fail to appear in such tables; in the studies checked, an unresolved V gene covers under half of the shortfall, and the cause of the remainder is unknown. V, J and clone size are taken as reported in that table, and D and trimming were inferred from the DNA itself. The sample contains roughly 300,000 clones, approximately 82% of them found a single time. The ten most abundant clones make up roughly 1.1% of the sample.

Recombination linked TRBV6-5 to TRBJ1-5; 8 central nucleotides agree with TRBD1. The TCR was taken from a woman aged 45-65 years with acute or convalescent COVID-19. The source material was peripheral blood. The DNA is TGTGCCAGCAGTCCACAGGGGGGCAATCAGCCCCAGCATTTT. Translated, this gives CASSPQGGNQPQHF.